In this sample, the clone carrying this T cell receptor (beta chain) turned up a few times. Its specificity is not known. This entry is derived from a study of cytomegalovirus exposure and HLA in healthy donors. Study-wide context: Within the Caucasian-associated ancestry cluster were roughly 81% of the roughly 360 genotyped donors.

Samples came from healthy bone marrow donors. A multiplex PCR was run with 60 Vbeta primers and 13 Jbeta primers. TCRdb's table, derived via immunoSEQ multiplex PCR, lists solely in-frame clones and lacks some. The table lists around 230,000 clones, about 80% of them singletons. Whole-study results and caveats: Clonal expansion, a later analysis showed, was greater in HLA-associated TCR beta chains than in equally common others.

The CDR3 has 14 amino acids. CDR1 and CDR2 from the germline V gene are ENHRY and SYGVKD. V dropped 2 bases and J dropped 3 bases, with 10 bases sitting between them. The source is a man between 35 and 55 years old in good health and CMV-seropositive. The sequenced material came from PBMCs. The gene calls are TRBV10-3 and TRBJ1-1; D remains ambiguous. The CDR3 sequence: CAISEEGWDTEAFF. The CDR3 DNA follows: TGTGCCATCAGTGAGGAGGGCTGGGACACTGAAGCTTTCTTT.